One T cell receptor (beta chain) is described in this entry. CDR1 and CDR2 (germline): ENHRY, SYGVKD. Trimming at V came to 6 bases and at J to 4 bases, leaving 9 bases not matched to a gene. The CDR3 runs to 16 residues. The data stem from a study of blood T cell repertoires in COVID-19. Data came from immunoSEQ multiplex PCR; TCRdb stores just in-frame clones and leaves some out. The data contain tens of thousands of clones, about 91% of them seen just once; the ten biggest clones take up more than 7%. What was sequenced was peripheral blood. This chain joins TRBV10-3 and TRBJ2-2, with TRBD1 identical over 9 bases. This TCR came from a human donor in a cohort sampled during active COVID-19. DNA for the CDR3: TGTGCCATCAGGGACAGGGGTTCGGGTAGCACCGGGGAGCTGTTTTTT. It encodes CAIRDRGSGSTGELFF.